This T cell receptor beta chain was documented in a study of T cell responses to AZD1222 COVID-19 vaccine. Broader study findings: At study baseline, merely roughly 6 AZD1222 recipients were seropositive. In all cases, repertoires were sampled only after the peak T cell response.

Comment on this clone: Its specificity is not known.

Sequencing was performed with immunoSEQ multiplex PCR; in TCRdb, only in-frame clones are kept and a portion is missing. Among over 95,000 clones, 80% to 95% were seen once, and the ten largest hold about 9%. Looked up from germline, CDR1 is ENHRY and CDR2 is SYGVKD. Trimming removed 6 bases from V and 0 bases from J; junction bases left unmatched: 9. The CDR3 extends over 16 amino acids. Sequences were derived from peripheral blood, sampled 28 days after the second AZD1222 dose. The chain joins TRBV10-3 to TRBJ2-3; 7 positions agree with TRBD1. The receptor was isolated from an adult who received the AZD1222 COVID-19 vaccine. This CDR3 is CAIRPTGQGSTDTQYF. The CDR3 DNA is TGTGCCATCAGGCCGACAGGGCAGGGAAGCACAGATACGCAGTATTTT.